This TCR beta chain came from a study of shared clonotypes between healthy human individuals. At the level of the study: The study drew on a couple of women and three men aged 18 to 49 as donors. Three CD4 naive, three CD4 memory, two CD8 naive and one CD8 memory plate were used per donor.

The CDR3 has 15 amino acids. The V segment lost 4 bases and the J segment 4 bases; nucleotides outside the gene matches: 6. CDR1 is MNHEY, CDR2 SMNVEV, per germline (reference sequence). This table comes from immunoSEQ multiplex PCR, and its TCRdb copy is limited to in-frame clones, with some not included. There are 1.5 million to 1.9 million clones in the sample; about 98% occur only once, and about 0.45% lies in the top ten. Sequencing was performed on naive CD4+ T cells sorted from blood. The subset was: CD45RA+ positively selected. This sequence was found in a man under 40 in good health. The V gene is TRBV27, the J gene TRBJ2-7; 11 bases are a match to TRBD2. CDR3 in amino acids: CASSSFIAGGYEQYF. In DNA, the CDR3 is TGTGCCAGCAGTTCCTTCATAGCGGGAGGGTACGAGCAGTACTTC.